These T cell receptor beta chains were read from a single sample in a study of T-cell reconstitution after alpha-beta-depleted transplantation in children. TCRdb independently ran MiXCR on the PCR reads; one entry per CDR3 protein. The table lists hundreds of thousands of distinct CDR3 sequences, 10% to 15% of them singletons. The input for sequencing was PBMCs, mostly from graft donor cells, taken 360 days after TCRalphabeta/CD19-depleted stem cell transplant. All receptors derive from a male patient aged 10-17 years who had a stem cell transplant for acute myeloid leukemia, so the T cells may come from the graft donor. CDR3s include the opening cysteine and the closing phenylalanine or tryptophan. Fields, in order: V gene, D gene, J gene, clone size, CDR3 protein, CDR3 DNA. A D gene is named only where the DNA matches it firmly. Clone size is stated in some rows and not others, as once, few, many or a class when expanded.

V: TRBV18; D: -; J: TRBJ2-1; size: -; CDR3: CASQTGQYGIGFF; DNA: TGTGCCAGCCAGACCGGACAGTATGGAATAGGGTTCTTC
V: TRBV20-1; D: TRBD1; J: TRBJ2-5; size: few; CDR3: CSADPGQGLETQYF; DNA: TGCAGTGCTGATCCGGGACAGGGTTTGGAGACCCAGTACTTC
V: TRBV7-9; D: -; J: TRBJ2-7; size: -; CDR3: CASSLALVYTYEQYF; DNA: TGTGCCAGCAGCTTAGCGCTAGTTTATACCTACGAGCAGTACTTC
V: TRBV14; D: TRBD2; J: TRBJ2-7; size: -; CDR3: CASSGYSGLAGQGQYF; DNA: TGTGCCAGCAGCGGTTATAGTGGACTAGCGGGACAGGGGCAGTACTTC
V: TRBV7-3; D: TRBD2; J: TRBJ2-1; size: few; CDR3: CASSLAWTSGYNEQFF; DNA: TGTGCCAGCAGCTTAGCGTGGACTAGCGGCTACAATGAGCAGTTCTTC
V: TRBV20-1; D: -; J: TRBJ1-4; size: few; CDR3: CSARELAGINEKLFF; DNA: TGCAGTGCTAGAGAGCTGGCAGGGATCAATGAAAAACTGTTTTTT
V: TRBV7-9; D: -; J: TRBJ1-1; size: few; CDR3: CASSLYRPLWNTEAFF; DNA: TGTGCCAGCAGCTTATATCGTCCACTCTGGAACACTGAAGCTTTCTTT
V: TRBV7-2; D: -; J: TRBJ2-7; size: many; CDR3: CASSLEGLGEQYF; DNA: TGTGCCAGCAGCTTGGAAGGGCTAGGCGAGCAGTACTTC
V: TRBV5-1; D: TRBD2; J: TRBJ2-1; size: -; CDR3: CASSLTSFTSGRSSYNEQFF; DNA: TGCGCCAGCAGCTTGACCTCCTTTACTAGCGGGAGGAGCTCCTACAATGAGCAGTTCTTC
V: TRBV12-3/TRBV12-4; D: -; J: TRBJ1-2; size: few; CDR3: CASSFDVEGYTF; DNA: TGTGCCAGCAGTTTTGACGTTGAGGGCTACACCTTC
V: TRBV20-1; D: -; J: TRBJ2-7; size: -; CDR3: CSASPMISYEQYF; DNA: TGCAGTGCTTCCCCTATGATCTCCTACGAGCAGTACTTC
V: TRBV11-2; D: TRBD1; J: TRBJ1-6; size: -; CDR3: CASRLTGGLSPLHF; DNA: TGTGCCAGCAGACTCACAGGGGGACTCTCACCCCTCCACTTT
V: TRBV7-2; D: -; J: TRBJ2-7; size: -; CDR3: CASSSDLTYEQYF; DNA: TGTGCCAGCAGCTCGGACTTAACCTACGAGCAGTACTTC
V: TRBV11-3; D: TRBD2; J: TRBJ2-1; size: -; CDR3: CASSLLADYEQFF; DNA: TGTGCCAGCAGCCTACTAGCGGACTATGAGCAGTTCTTC
V: TRBV20-1; D: -; J: TRBJ2-1; size: -; CDR3: CSARDYDVSYNEQFF; DNA: TGCAGTGCTAGAGATTACGATGTGTCCTACAATGAGCAGTTCTTC
V: TRBV7-2; D: -; J: TRBJ2-7; size: -; CDR3: CASSLRWPDSSEQYF; DNA: TGTGCCAGCAGCTTACGGTGGCCCGACTCGTCCGAGCAGTACTTC
V: TRBV30; D: -; J: TRBJ2-2; size: -; CDR3: CAWSFGSGELFF; DNA: TGTGCCTGGAGTTTCGGGTCCGGGGAGCTGTTTTTT
V: TRBV20-1; D: TRBD2; J: TRBJ2-1; size: few; CDR3: CSARGLAGGHNEQFF; DNA: TGCAGTGCTAGGGGACTAGCGGGAGGCCACAATGAGCAGTTCTTC
V: TRBV28; D: -; J: TRBJ2-1; size: many; CDR3: CASREPGKEYNEQFF; DNA: TGTGCCAGCAGAGAACCTGGAAAGGAGTACAATGAGCAGTTCTTC
V: TRBV20-1; D: TRBD2; J: TRBJ2-7; size: -; CDR3: CSASGGLVSYEQYF; DNA: TGCAGTGCCAGCGGGGGCTTAGTTTCCTACGAGCAGTACTTC
V: TRBV15; D: -; J: TRBJ1-1; size: few; CDR3: CATSTRGRGTEAFF; DNA: TGTGCCACCAGCACAAGAGGGCGGGGGACTGAAGCTTTCTTT
V: TRBV7-7; D: -; J: TRBJ2-3; size: -; CDR3: CASSLRGGATDTQYF; DNA: TGTGCTAGCAGCTTAAGGGGGGGGGCCACAGATACGCAGTATTTT
V: TRBV19; D: TRBD2; J: TRBJ2-1; size: few; CDR3: CASSGSGKLYNEQFF; DNA: TGTGCCAGTAGTGGTAGCGGGAAGCTATACAATGAGCAGTTCTTC
V: TRBV23-1; D: -; J: TRBJ1-1; size: -; CDR3: CASSFLWDLRTNTEAFF; DNA: TGCGCCAGCAGCTTCTTGTGGGACCTGAGGACGAACACTGAAGCTTTCTTT
V: TRBV5-1; D: -; J: TRBJ1-1; size: few; CDR3: CASTPGPWGTEAFF; DNA: TGCGCCAGCACCCCGGGACCCTGGGGGACTGAAGCTTTCTTT
V: TRBV27; D: -; J: TRBJ2-3; size: -; CDR3: CASRRDQSGTDTQYF; DNA: TGTGCCAGCCGAAGGGACCAGAGTGGCACAGATACGCAGTATTTT
V: TRBV19; D: TRBD2; J: TRBJ2-4; size: -; CDR3: CASIPLGGSIQYF; DNA: TGTGCCAGTATCCCCCTGGGGGGGAGCATTCAGTACTTC
V: TRBV25-1; D: TRBD2; J: TRBJ2-5; size: few; CDR3: CASTSGRETQYF; DNA: TGTGCCAGCACCAGCGGGAGAGAGACCCAGTACTTC
V: TRBV28; D: -; J: TRBJ1-1; size: -; CDR3: CASSLWGRQAVDTEAFF; DNA: TGTGCCAGCAGTTTATGGGGTCGACAGGCCGTGGACACTGAAGCTTTCTTT
V: TRBV4-3; D: TRBD2; J: TRBJ2-7; size: few; CDR3: CASSPGLAGVSYEQYF; DNA: TGCGCCAGCAGCCCGGGACTAGCGGGAGTCTCCTACGAGCAGTACTTC
V: TRBV7-9; D: TRBD2; J: TRBJ2-7; size: -; CDR3: CASSWDSGRTYEQYF; DNA: TGTGCCAGCAGCTGGGATAGCGGGAGGACCTACGAGCAGTACTTC
V: TRBV24-1; D: TRBD1; J: TRBJ2-7; size: few; CDR3: CATSDRQGYEQYF; DNA: TGTGCCACCAGTGATCGACAGGGATACGAGCAGTACTTC
V: TRBV12-3/TRBV12-4; D: TRBD2; J: TRBJ2-1; size: -; CDR3: CASSPEGITSGYNEQFF; DNA: TGTGCCAGCTCCCCGGAGGGGATAACTAGCGGGTACAATGAGCAGTTCTTC
V: TRBV7-2; D: -; J: TRBJ1-1; size: many; CDR3: CASSLGLRNTEAFF; DNA: TGTGCCAGCAGCTTGGGACTCCGGAACACTGAAGCTTTCTTT
V: TRBV28; D: TRBD2; J: TRBJ2-1; size: many; CDR3: CASSLWGREDNEQFF; DNA: TGTGCCAGCAGTTTATGGGGGAGGGAAGACAATGAGCAGTTCTTC
V: TRBV10-3; D: -; J: TRBJ2-1; size: few; CDR3: CAISESTGTTYNNEQFF; DNA: TGTGCCATCAGTGAGTCGACGGGAACAACTTACAACAATGAGCAGTTCTTC
V: TRBV24-1; D: TRBD2; J: TRBJ2-1; size: few; CDR3: CATSGPGLAGDPWQFF; DNA: TGTGCCACCAGTGGACCGGGACTAGCGGGAGACCCCTGGCAGTTCTTC
V: TRBV29-1; D: TRBD1; J: TRBJ2-3; size: -; CDR3: CSVNRGLGTDTQYF; DNA: TGCAGCGTTAACAGGGGCCTAGGCACAGATACGCAGTATTTT
V: TRBV29-1; D: -; J: TRBJ2-5; size: -; CDR3: CSVKGGGETQYF; DNA: TGCAGCGTTAAAGGGGGGGGGGAGACCCAGTACTTC
V: TRBV20-1; D: -; J: TRBJ2-2; size: few; CDR3: CSARGSFPISNTGELFF; DNA: TGCAGTGCTAGAGGTAGCTTCCCTATTTCGAACACCGGGGAGCTGTTTTTT
V: TRBV28; D: -; J: TRBJ2-1; size: many; CDR3: CASSFVLARGAHEQFF; DNA: TGTGCCAGCAGTTTTGTATTGGCTCGGGGGGCCCATGAGCAGTTCTTC
V: TRBV5-1; D: -; J: TRBJ2-7; size: many; CDR3: CASSLDSGGGYEQYF; DNA: TGCGCCAGCAGCTTGGATTCAGGGGGGGGCTACGAGCAGTACTTC
V: TRBV7-6; D: TRBD2; J: TRBJ2-3; size: few; CDR3: CASSSPGLADTDTQYF; DNA: TGTGCCAGCAGCTCTCCGGGACTAGCGGACACAGATACGCAGTATTTT
V: TRBV29-1; D: -; J: TRBJ2-7; size: -; CDR3: CSVDRGPYQQYF; DNA: TGCAGCGTTGACAGGGGCCCCTACCAGCAGTACTTC
V: TRBV28; D: -; J: TRBJ2-3; size: few; CDR3: CASSLSGEADTQYF; DNA: TGTGCCAGCAGTCTCTCGGGGGAGGCAGATACGCAGTATTTT
V: TRBV7-3; D: -; J: TRBJ2-5; size: -; CDR3: CASSVSGWETQYF; DNA: TGTGCCAGCAGCGTCTCAGGGTGGGAGACCCAGTACTTC
V: TRBV15; D: TRBD2; J: TRBJ2-7; size: many; CDR3: CATSRAIAGGYEQYF; DNA: TGTGCCACCAGCAGAGCAATAGCGGGAGGGTACGAGCAGTACTTC
V: TRBV5-4; D: -; J: TRBJ2-5; size: few; CDR3: CASSLGSGRQETQYF; DNA: TGTGCCAGCAGCTTGGGCTCGGGTAGGCAAGAGACCCAGTACTTC
V: TRBV11-3; D: -; J: TRBJ2-6; size: few; CDR3: CASSLAGGNGANVLTF; DNA: TGTGCCAGCAGCTTAGCCGGCGGGAACGGGGCCAACGTCCTGACTTTC
V: TRBV15; D: -; J: TRBJ2-1; size: few; CDR3: CATDRTDSYNEQFF; DNA: TGTGCCACCGATAGGACGGACTCCTACAATGAGCAGTTCTTC
V: TRBV5-1; D: TRBD2; J: TRBJ2-5; size: -; CDR3: CASSDLAGSAETQYF; DNA: TGCGCCAGCAGCGATTTAGCGGGATCGGCAGAGACCCAGTACTTC
V: TRBV20-1; D: TRBD2; J: TRBJ2-5; size: few; CDR3: CSARDFGRAAETQYF; DNA: TGCAGTGCTAGAGATTTCGGGAGGGCCGCGGAGACCCAGTACTTC
V: TRBV27; D: -; J: TRBJ2-7; size: many; CDR3: CASKPRGLAEQYF; DNA: TGTGCCAGCAAACCCAGGGGTTTAGCCGAGCAGTACTTC
V: TRBV28; D: -; J: TRBJ1-1; size: few; CDR3: CASRRGGGLNTEAFF; DNA: TGTGCCAGCAGGCGTGGTGGAGGGCTAAACACTGAAGCTTTCTTT
V: TRBV27; D: -; J: TRBJ2-5; size: -; CDR3: CASSLGQGLQTQYF; DNA: TGTGCCAGCAGTTTGGGTCAGGGTCTGCAGACCCAGTACTTC